Reported below is one TCR beta chain. The data were obtained in a study of PD-1 blockade in classical Hodgkin lymphoma. Study background: Every 2 weeks, patients got 3 mg/kg intravenous nivolumab.

Trimming cost V 1 base and J 4 bases; bases outside gene matches: 7. Germline lookup yields CDR1 WNHNN and CDR2 SYGVQD (reference sequence). The CDR3 runs 16 residues. Clones were read by immunoSEQ multiplex PCR, and TCRdb kept only the in-frame ones, dropping some. The sample has over 75,000 clones; about nine tenths are singletons. Regarding time point: cycle 4 day 1 (C4D1), after about 6 weeks of nivolumab. Each patient experienced a relapse that followed autologous stem cell transplantation, and brentuximab vedotin exposure varied. This sequence was found in a human donor with classical Hodgkin lymphoma. This chain joins TRBV10-1 and TRBJ2-3; 8 bases are shared with TRBD2. The sequenced sample was peripheral blood mononuclear cells (PBMCs), obtained before the fourth cycle of nivolumab. The CDR3 DNA follows: TGCGCCAGCAGTGAGTGGGCTAGCGGGTATTCAGATACGCAGTATTTT. It translates to CASSEWASGYSDTQYF.